This T cell receptor (beta chain) is from a study of blood T cell repertoires in COVID-19. V lost 4 bases and J lost 6, with 3 bases in between. This CDR3 spans 11 amino acids. Sequencing was performed with immunoSEQ multiplex PCR; in TCRdb, only in-frame clones are kept and a portion is missing. The table shows over 80,000 clones, with around 82% occurring only once. The gene calls are TRBV12-3 or TRBV12-4 and TRBJ1-4; D ambiguous. Sequences were obtained from peripheral blood. The source of this sequence is an older woman with acute or convalescent COVID-19. The CDR3 DNA sequence: TGTGCCAGCAGTTCTTATGAAAAACTGTTTTTT. This encodes CASSSYEKLFF.